This TCR beta chain was identified in a study of T cells in Graves' hyperthyroidism and ophthalmopathy. Study-wide background: It was at initial diagnosis, before any treatment, that peripheral blood was collected. Broader study findings: Blood also contained most expanded thyroid clonotypes above 0.001.

The investigators amplified TCR beta CDR3 regions from RNA transcripts. First-round RT-PCR targeting the TCR CDR3 was performed with the HTBI primer set. TCRdb called the multiplex PCR reads again in MiXCR, with one record for every CDR3 protein. This table holds around 610,000 distinct CDR3 sequences, over 12% found once. The CDR3 covers 16 residues. J gave up 7 bases and V 3 bases, and 12 bases lay outside the gene matches. Germline V CDR1 and CDR2: MDHEN, SYDVKM. A note on this clonotype: What it binds is not known.

In the ophthalmopathy cohort, Clinical Activity Score was at least 3, NOSPECS grade at least 4, and duration under 3 months. The diagnoses drew upon clinical symptoms, serum thyroxine and TRAb, thyroid ultrasound and orbital computed tomography. Specimen: blood. The V call is TRBV28, the J call TRBJ1-5; 7 bases map to TRBD1. The sequence was collected from a woman aged 35 to 49 with Graves' ophthalmopathy. The CDR3 sequence is CASSFSGGLKSQPQHF. The CDR3 DNA sequence: TGTGCCAGCAGTTTTTCAGGGGGATTAAAATCGCAGCCCCAGCATTTT.